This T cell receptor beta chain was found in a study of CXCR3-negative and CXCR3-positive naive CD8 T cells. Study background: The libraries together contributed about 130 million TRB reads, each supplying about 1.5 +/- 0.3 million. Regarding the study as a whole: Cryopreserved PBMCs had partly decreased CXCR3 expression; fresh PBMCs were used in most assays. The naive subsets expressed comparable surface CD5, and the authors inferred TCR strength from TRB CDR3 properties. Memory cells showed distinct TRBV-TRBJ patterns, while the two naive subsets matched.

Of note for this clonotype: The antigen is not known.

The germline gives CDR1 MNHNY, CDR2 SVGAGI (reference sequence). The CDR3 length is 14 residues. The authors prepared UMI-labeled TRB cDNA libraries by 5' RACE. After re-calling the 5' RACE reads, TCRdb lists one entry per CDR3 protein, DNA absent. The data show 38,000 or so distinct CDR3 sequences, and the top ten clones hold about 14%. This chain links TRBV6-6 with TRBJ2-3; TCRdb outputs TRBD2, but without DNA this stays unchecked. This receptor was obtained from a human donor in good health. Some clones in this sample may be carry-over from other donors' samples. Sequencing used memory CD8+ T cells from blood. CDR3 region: CASSYAGGGGAPDF.